Below are 8 T cell receptor beta chains sequenced from a single sample in a study of breast tumors, draining lymph nodes, adjacent tissues. TCRdb analysed the multiplex PCR reads with MiXCR anew, one entry per CDR3 protein. The sample yields under 30,000 distinct CDR3 sequences, about 24% seen once. The sequencing input was breast tumor tissue. Receptors originate from a female donor with breast cancer. Some clones in this sample may be carry-over from other donors' samples.

There are many counts of this clonotype. The chain has TRBV13 and TRBJ2-7; D gene ambiguous. CDR1 is PRHDT and CDR2 is FYEKMQ in the germline V gene (reference sequence). Trimming took off 5 bases at V and 4 bases at J, with 9 bases between the two ends. The CDR3 covers 12 residues. The CDR3 here is CASSLSRYEQYF. For the CDR3, the DNA is TGTGCCAGCAGCCTTTCACGGTACGAGCAGTACTTC.

This clonotype counts as medium-sized (0.01 to 0.1%). The chain links TRBV5-1 to TRBJ1-2; 7 nucleotides align to TRBD1. Trimming took 4 bases from V and 4 from J; bases not matched to a gene: 7. In germline, CDR1 is SGHRS, CDR2 YFSETQ. The CDR3 consists of 14 residues. DNA for the CDR3: TGCGCCAGCAGCGCCTCGGGACAGTCCTATGGCTACACCTTC. This gives the protein CASSASGQSYGYTF.

This clonotype was picked up many times. J is TRBJ2-7 and V is TRBV10-3; either TRBD1 or TRBD2 may supply D (5 bases each). Germline V lookup: CDR1 ENHRY, CDR2 SYGVKD. Trimming left V 4 bases short and J 6 bases short, with 19 bases between. The CDR3 is made up of 15 amino acids. The CDR3 sequence is CAISAREKRGLEQYF. The CDR3 region has the DNA TGTGCCATCAGTGCCAGGGAGAAACGAGGTCTCGAGCAGTACTTC.

This clonotype appeared many times. V and J are TRBV24-1 and TRBJ2-3; 12 bases are shared with TRBD2. This CDR3 has 16 amino acids. The V gene end was trimmed by 2 bases and the J gene end by 5 bases; junction bases not matched to a gene: 4. Per the germline V gene, CDR1 is KGHDR and CDR2 is SFDVKD. CDR3 residues: CATSDSLAGGGDTQYF. CDR3 coding DNA: TGTGCCACCAGTGATTCACTAGCGGGAGGTGGAGATACGCAGTATTTT.

By share of the sample, this clonotype is medium-sized (0.01 to 0.1%). V and J are TRBV10-3 and TRBJ2-1; 12 bases line up with TRBD2. CDR1 ENHRY and CDR2 SYGVKD come from the germline V gene. V lost 0 bases and J lost 8; bases outside the gene matches: 8. CDR3 length: 17 amino acids. The chain's CDR3 is CAISESDWTSGTHEQFF. The DNA of the CDR3 is TGTGCCATCAGTGAGTCCGATTGGACTAGCGGGACGCATGAGCAGTTCTTC.

This clonotype was seen ten or more times. The chain links TRBV2 to TRBJ1-2; perhaps TRBD1 as D (5 bases). V gave up 11 bases and J gave up 3 bases, with 28 bases separating them. Germline V gene data show CDR1 as SNHLY and CDR2 as FYNNEI. This CDR3 region has 17 residues. CDR3 coding DNA: TGTGCCCGGTTCGTCCCCTTGGGCAGGGTTCTACACTATGGCTACACCTTC. This codes for CARFVPLGRVLHYGYTF.

The V gene is TRBV19, the J gene TRBJ1-2; 8 nucleotides agree with TRBD1. Germline V gives CDR1 LNHDA, CDR2 SQIVND (reference sequence). Unmatched junction bases numbered 6, after V lost 3 bases and J lost 3 bases. The CDR3 has 15 residues. CDR3 protein: CASSIGRQGYYGYTF. The CDR3 coding sequence is TGTGCCAGTAGTATCGGGAGACAGGGGTACTATGGCTACACCTTC.

Concerning this clonotype itself: A much larger clone differs by one base, so this may be a read error. No conserved phenylalanine or tryptophan ends this CDR3, so it is likely a read error. The chain carries TRBV27 and TRBJ1-2, with D tentatively TRBD1 (5 bases). Trimming pared 2 bases from V and 8 bases from J, leaving 15 bases between. The CDR3 is 14 residues long. CDR1 and CDR2 from the germline V gene are MNHEY and SMNVEV (reference sequence). The CDR3 is CASSLQGSSTGYTL. DNA of the CDR3: TGTGCCAGCAGTTTACAGGGATCTTCTACAGGCTACACCCTC.